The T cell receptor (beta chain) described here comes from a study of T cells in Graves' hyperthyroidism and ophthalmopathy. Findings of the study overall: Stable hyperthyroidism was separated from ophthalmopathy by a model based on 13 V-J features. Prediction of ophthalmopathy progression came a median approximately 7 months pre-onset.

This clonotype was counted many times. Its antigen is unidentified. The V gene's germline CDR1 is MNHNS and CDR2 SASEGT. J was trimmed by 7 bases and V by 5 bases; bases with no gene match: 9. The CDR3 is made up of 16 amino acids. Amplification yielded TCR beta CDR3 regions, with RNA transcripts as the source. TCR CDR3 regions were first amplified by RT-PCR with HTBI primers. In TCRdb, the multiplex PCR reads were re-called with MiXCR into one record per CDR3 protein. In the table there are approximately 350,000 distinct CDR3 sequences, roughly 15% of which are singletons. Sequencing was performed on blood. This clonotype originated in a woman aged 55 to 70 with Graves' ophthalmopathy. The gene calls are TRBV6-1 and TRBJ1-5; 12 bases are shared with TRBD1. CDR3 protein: CASSSAGQGAIQPQHF. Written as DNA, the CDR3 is TGTGCCAGCAGTTCCGCGGGACAGGGGGCCATACAGCCCCAGCATTTT.